Presented here are 5 T cell receptor beta chains from one specimen sequenced in a study of blood T cell repertoires in COVID-19. Generated by immunoSEQ multiplex PCR, the TCRdb table keeps only in-frame clones and is missing some. The data show 100,000 to 150,000 clones, with 60% to 80% seen just once and around 5.5% held by the top ten. What was sequenced was peripheral blood. The source is a man aged 55-75 years with acute or convalescent COVID-19.

This sequence joins TRBV28 and TRBJ1-1, with D uncertain. The CDR3 is made up of 15 amino acids. The germline gives CDR1 MDHEN, CDR2 SYDVKM. With 3 bases removed from V and 0 bases from J, the gap between germline ends came to 11 bases. In nucleotides, the CDR3 is TGTGCCAGCAGTTTTTTGGAGGGCATGAACACTGAAGCTTTCTTT. It encodes CASSFLEGMNTEAFF.

V is TRBV6-5 and J is TRBJ2-4; a possible D gene is TRBD1 (6 bases). V dropped 7 bases and J dropped 5 bases, with 15 bases sitting between them. Germline CDR1 reads MNHEY; CDR2 reads SVGAGI. This CDR3 comprises 14 residues. The DNA of the CDR3 is TGTGCCAGCACCGCTACAGGGTTGGAAAACATTCAGTACTTC. Protein product: CASTATGLENIQYF.

The chain joins TRBV30 to TRBJ1-5; no definite D call. V was shortened by 2 bases and J by 3 bases, with 8 bases between the two germline ends. The CDR3 covers 13 residues. Germline CDR1 reads GTSNPN; CDR2 reads SVGIG (reference sequence). DNA for the CDR3: TGTGCCTGGAGTAACAGAGACAATCAGCCCCAGCATTTT. The encoded protein is CAWSNRDNQPQHF. Combining the CDR3 with reference TRBV30 and TRBJ1-5 gives the whole variable domain SQTIHQWPATLVQPVGSPLSLECTVEGTSNPNLYWYRQAAGRGLQLLFYSVGIGQISSEVPQNLSASRPQDRQFILSSKKLLLSDSGFYLCAWSNRDNQPQHFGDGTRLSIL.

V and J are TRBV21-1 and TRBJ1-2; the listed D gene, TRBD1, was not tested against the DNA. TRBV21-1 is noted as a pseudogene. The CDR3 is 17 amino acids. CDR3 amino acids: CASKTGTGAKFCYGYTF. As DNA, the CDR3 is TGTGCCAGCAAGACCGGGACAGGGGCCAAATTTTGCTATGGCTACACCTTC.

V gene TRBV27 combines with J gene TRBJ2-1; 11 nucleotides agree with TRBD2. The V segment lost 5 bases and the J segment 2 bases; nucleotides outside the gene matches: 5. The CDR3 totals 16 residues. Germline V gene data show CDR1 as MNHEY and CDR2 as SMNVEV (reference sequence). This CDR3 reads CASSLSGRGAYNEQFF. The CDR3 nucleotides are TGTGCCAGCAGTCTTAGCGGGAGGGGAGCCTACAATGAGCAGTTCTTC.